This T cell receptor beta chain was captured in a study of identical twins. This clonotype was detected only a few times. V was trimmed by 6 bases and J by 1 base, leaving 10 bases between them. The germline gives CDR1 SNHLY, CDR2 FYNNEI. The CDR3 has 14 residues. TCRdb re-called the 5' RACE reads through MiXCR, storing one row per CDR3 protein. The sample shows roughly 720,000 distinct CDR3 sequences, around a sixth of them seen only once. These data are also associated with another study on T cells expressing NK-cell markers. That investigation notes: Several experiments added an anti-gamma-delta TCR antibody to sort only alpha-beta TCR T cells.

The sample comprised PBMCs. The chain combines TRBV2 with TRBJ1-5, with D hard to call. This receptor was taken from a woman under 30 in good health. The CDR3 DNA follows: TGTGCCAGCAGAGCCGATCGCAGCAATCAGCCCCAGCATTTT. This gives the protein CASRADRSNQPQHF.